The 14 T cell receptor beta chains reported below all come from one sample, sequenced in a study of cytomegalovirus exposure and HLA in healthy donors. It was with 60 Vbeta and 13 Jbeta primers that the PCR ran. Profiling relied on immunoSEQ multiplex PCR, and the TCRdb table lists in-frame clones only, not all of them. The table has around 160,000 clones, about 75% seen once. The sequenced sample consisted of PBMCs. The receptors stem from a male donor in good health and CMV-seropositive.

The rearrangement uses TRBV4-1 and TRBJ1-2; 9 bases match TRBD1. V gave up 2 bases and J gave up 0 bases; unmatched junction bases: 4. This CDR3 contains 16 residues. Germline lookup yields CDR1 MGHRA and CDR2 YSYEKL. CDR3 amino acids: CASSQTHRGPNYGYTF. The CDR3 region has the DNA TGCGCCAGCAGCCAAACCCACAGGGGGCCTAACTATGGCTACACCTTC.

This clone was counted a single time. CDR3 nucleotides: TGTGCCAGCAGTTCGACAGGTAACACTGAAGCTTTCTTT. Amino acid sequence: CASSSTGNTEAFF. The rearrangement uses TRBV25-1 and TRBJ1-1; a weak D match, TRBD1 (6 bases). Germline V CDR1 and CDR2: MGHDK, SYGVNS. This CDR3 has 13 amino acids. V lost 5 bases and J 2 bases, leaving 9 bases between the germline ends.

The chain carries TRBV2 and TRBJ2-3, with 7 bases matching TRBD1. The germline V gene encodes CDR1 SNHLY and CDR2 FYNNEI. This CDR3 region has 14 residues. V shed 4 bases, J shed 2 bases, and the junction held 3 bases outside the gene matches. The DNA for the CDR3 is TGTGCCAGCAGTGGGGACAGACTCACAGATACGCAGTATTTT. It specifies CASSGDRLTDTQYF.

The rearrangement joins TRBV7-3 to TRBJ1-1, with D possibly being TRBD1 (6 bases). The germline V and J ends were trimmed by 5 bases and 8 bases, with 24 bases remaining between them. The CDR3 is 16 residues long. Germline values: CDR1 SGHTA, CDR2 FQGTGA. This CDR3 is CASSPTPGHQLSEAFF. The CDR3, as DNA: TGTGCCAGCAGCCCGACTCCGGGACATCAACTGTCCGAAGCTTTCTTT.

The CDR3 DNA reads as TGTGCCAGCAGCTTGGGCTATACCTACAGGGGGCTGAACGAGACCCAGTACTTC. It codes for CASSLGYTYRGLNETQYF. The chain is built from TRBV5-6 and TRBJ2-5, with 9 bases identical to TRBD1. Trimming removed 0 bases from V and 5 bases from J; junction bases left unmatched: 14. CDR1 is SGHDT, CDR2 YYEEEE, per germline. The CDR3 runs 18 residues.

This clone was detected a few times. V usage is TRBV7-9 and J usage is TRBJ1-2; D may be TRBD1 (5 bases). This CDR3 spans 13 amino acids. The germline gives CDR1 SEHNR, CDR2 FQNEAQ (reference sequence). V dropped 7 bases and J dropped 6 bases, with 15 bases sitting between them. The CDR3 DNA reads TGTGCCAGCACTTCCAATCAGGGTGATGGCTACACCTTC. Translated: CASTSNQGDGYTF. The entire variable domain, with the rest obtained from reference TRBV7-9 and TRBJ1-2, is as follows: DTGVSQNPRHKITKRGQNVTFRCDPISEHNRLYWYRQTLGQGPEFLTYFQNEAQLEKSRLLSDRFSAERPKGSFSTLEIQRTEQGDSAMYLCASTSNQGDGYTFGSGTRLTVV.

The chain employs TRBV13 and TRBJ2-7; the D is unclear. The germline V gene has CDR1 PRHDT and CDR2 FYEKMQ (reference sequence). The CDR3 consists of 14 residues. Trimming removed 4 bases at V and 3 bases at J, with 13 bases between. The CDR3 sequence is CASSWRRYFYEQYF. As DNA, the CDR3 is TGTGCCAGCAGCTGGCGGAGATACTTCTACGAGCAGTACTTC. The variable domain in full, completed from reference TRBV13 and TRBJ2-7, reads AAGVIQSPRHLIKEKRETATLKCYPIPRHDTVYWYQQGPGQDPQFLISFYEKMQSDKGSIPDRFSAQQFSDYHSELNMSSLELGDSALYFCASSWRRYFYEQYFGPGTRLTVT.

V usage is TRBV5-6 and J usage is TRBJ1-2; a weak D match, TRBD1 (5 bases). The germline gives CDR1 SGHDT, CDR2 YYEEEE. Trimming cost V 2 bases and J 3 bases, with 14 bases left between them. This CDR3 is built from 15 residues. The CDR3 here is CASSFQTPGYYGYTF. DNA of the CDR3: TGTGCCAGCAGCTTTCAGACACCAGGGTACTATGGCTACACCTTC.

The chain recombines TRBV7-9 with TRBJ2-5, with 10 bases that match TRBD1. The ends lost 4 bases at V and 11 bases at J; junction bases unmatched: 10. Germline lookup yields CDR1 SEHNR and CDR2 FQNEAQ (reference sequence). The CDR3 consists of 14 residues. The CDR3, as DNA: TGTGCCAGCAGCTCCGGGACAGGGGAGGGAGAGCAGTACTTC. Protein product: CASSSGTGEGEQYF.

This clone was recorded once. V gene TRBV7-6 combines with J gene TRBJ2-7, with D possibly TRBD2 on 6 matching bases. The V and J ends lost 1 base and 0 bases respectively, with 7 bases between them. Germline CDR1 reads SGHVS; CDR2 reads FNYEAQ. The length of the CDR3 is 14 residues. In nucleotides, the CDR3 is TGTGCCAGCAGCTTAGGGGGACTCTCCTACGAGCAGTACTTC. Residues: CASSLGGLSYEQYF.

The rearrangement links TRBV7-2 to TRBJ1-2, with 9 bases matching TRBD1. In germline, CDR1 is SGHTA, CDR2 FQGNSA. CDR3 length: 14 residues. Unmatched junction bases numbered 4, after V lost 2 bases and J lost 6 bases. The CDR3 DNA reads as TGTGCCAGCAGCTTAAGGACAGGGGATGATGGCTACACCTTC. Translated: CASSLRTGDDGYTF.

The rearrangement uses TRBV6-5 and TRBJ2-3; possibly TRBD2 for D (5 bases). Deletions cut 3 bases from V and 0 bases from J, with 10 bases between. Germline V gives CDR1 MNHEY, CDR2 SVGAGI. The CDR3 contains 15 residues. CDR3 DNA: TGTGCCAGCAGTTATGGCGGGTCTAGCACAGATACGCAGTATTTT. Encoded protein: CASSYGGSSTDTQYF.

In regard to this clone: The same CDR3 arises from other DNA sequences in this sample as well. CDR3 amino acids: CASSLGQGGGELFF. The CDR3 DNA reads as TGTGCCAGCAGCTTAGGACAGGGCGGCGGGGAGCTGTTTTTT. This chain joins TRBV11-3 and TRBJ2-2; 7 nucleotides align to TRBD1. The germline gives CDR1 SGHNT, CDR2 YENEEA. With V trimmed by 1 base and J by 7 bases, 3 bases remained unmatched. This CDR3 spans 14 amino acids.

In its sample, this clone was seen once. Other DNA sequences in the sample encode the same CDR3. V gene TRBV19 combines with J gene TRBJ1-2; a possible D gene is TRBD1 (6 bases). CDR3 length: 13 amino acids. The V end was cut by 7 bases, the J end by 0 bases, with 9 bases between. From germline, CDR1 is LNHDA and CDR2 SQIVND (reference sequence). CDR3 region: CASTTGTNYGYTF. For the CDR3, the DNA is TGTGCCAGTACAACAGGGACTAACTATGGCTACACCTTC.